This record looks at one T cell receptor (beta chain) sequence and its context. No cognate antigen has been identified for it. No much larger clone is present one base from it, and per-base qualities are unavailable. These data come from a study of CD8+ T cells in alopecia areata (dated by TCRdb to the late 2010s). Looking at the study overall: The treated patients, all with moderate-to-severe alopecia areata, were enrolled in an open-label pilot trial of oral tofacitinib given at 5 to 10 mg twice daily. Tofacitinib was given for 6 to 18 months, followed by 6 months of follow-up off drug to assess delayed response and recurrence. To study T cell clonal expansion in alopecia areata, the researchers applied high-throughput TCRbeta sequencing to both the C3H/HeJ mouse model and human patients. On the human side, TCRbeta sequencing was run on scalp tissue and on sorted CD4+ and CD8+ peripheral blood T cells from healthy controls and from alopecia areata patients with either patchy or totalis/universalis disease. Tofacitinib-treated patients had biopsies at baseline and at 4 and 24 weeks of treatment, with a later scalp biopsy in several patients. Scalp clonality was compared among normal scalp (n=4), patchy alopecia areata scalp (n=8), and alopecia totalis/universalis scalp (n=8). RNA was extracted with the PAXgene miRNA kit for fixed scalp, the miRNeasy kit for PBMCs, and the RNeasy kit for mouse skin. immunoSEQ multiplex PCR using 35 Vbeta forward primers and 13 Jbeta reverse primers was used to amplify TCRbeta CDR3 regions. Broad study findings and their caveats: Higher clonality and more expanded CD8+ clones were observed in lesional scalp than in normal scalp, particularly in alopecia totalis/universalis, a finding suggestive of antigenic drive. Unlike mouse skin, which is dominated by gammadelta T cells, normal human skin has resident alphabeta T cells that are also sequenced, and this complicates analysis of the scalp TCR repertoire. Compared with mice, TCR sequences shared between patients were less clear, possibly partly because of HLA diversity across the patient population.

Trimming takes 6 bases from V and 5 bases from J, and the germline ends sit 19 bases apart. The germline V gene provides CDR1 MGHDK and CDR2 SYGVNS. The CDR3, from cysteine to phenylalanine, totals 15 residues. Of the read, only the CDR3 DNA is kept; its 45 bases are in frame from base 1. Library construction relied on the immunoSEQ multiplex PCR assay. RNA was extracted from all samples and reverse transcribed into cDNA as template for TCR sequencing. SuperScript III was used to make first-strand cDNA, primed with a 2:1 mix of oligo-dT and random hexamers. A synthetic immune receptor repertoire was used to assess amplification bias, and residual bias was removed computationally. The paper's processing steps were these. Raw reads were preprocessed for error removal, and CDR3 was defined according to IMGT conventions as running from the conserved cysteine to phenylalanine. Clonality was calculated as 1 minus Shannon entropy normalized by log2 of the number of productive unique TCRs. Scalp TCRbeta sequences were cross-referenced with sorted blood CD4 and CD8 repertoires so that the CD4 or CD8 identity of scalp clones could be inferred. This is the immuneACCESS table as TCRdb keeps it, with only in-frame sequences that have V and J called. A part of the clones is gone; compared with another copy, unresolved V genes explain less than half, and the rest is unexplained. V, J and clone size are taken as reported in that table, and D and trimming were inferred from the DNA itself. This sample comprises 150,000 to 200,000 clones, 50% to 70% of them detected only once. Of the sample, about 1.7% falls within the top ten clones.

The time point label corresponds to: baseline before oral tofacitinib. Lesional scalp punch biopsies and peripheral blood were collected from alopecia areata patients. After PBMCs were isolated by density centrifugation and stained for CD3, CD4 and CD8, a FACSAria was used to sort CD4+ and CD8+ T cells. This TCR came from a human donor with alopecia areata. Sequences were derived from CD4+ T cells sorted from blood, sampled at week 0. The V and J genes are TRBV25-1 and TRBJ1-2, and possibly TRBD1, on 5 matching bases. CDR3 reads: CASSSVGTAQYGYTF. The nucleotide sequence reads as follows: TGTGCCAGCAGCAGTGTAGGGACGGCCCAATATGGCTACACCTTC.